This is a list of T cell receptor beta chains from one sample in a study of T cell responses to AZD1222 COVID-19 vaccine. Produced via immunoSEQ multiplex PCR; TCRdb's table is partial and in-frame only. The repertoire holds over 150,000 clones, roughly 91% seen once, with about 1% in the top ten. Sample: peripheral blood, taken 28 days after the second dose of the MenACWY control vaccine. These receptors all stem from an adult who received the MenACWY meningococcal vaccine as a control. CDR3s include the opening cysteine and the closing phenylalanine or tryptophan. The D gene is left open where the match is weak. Only part of the rows carry a size: once, few, many, or a class if the clone is expanded.

v_gene: TRBV7-2; j_gene: TRBJ1-1; abundance: .; d_gene: TRBD1; CDR3nt: TGTGCCAGCAGCTTAAGGGTTAGGACAGGGAACACTGAAGCTTTCTTT; CDR3aa: CASSLRVRTGNTEAFF
v_gene: TRBV19; j_gene: TRBJ1-1; abundance: .; d_gene: .; CDR3nt: TGTGCCAGTAGTATAGGCGCCAGGGGCACTGAAGCTTTCTTT; CDR3aa: CASSIGARGTEAFF
v_gene: TRBV18; j_gene: TRBJ2-7; abundance: .; d_gene: .; CDR3nt: TGTGCCAGCTCACCGCCCGCAGGGGTGACCGAGCAGTACTTC; CDR3aa: CASSPPAGVTEQYF
v_gene: TRBV30; j_gene: TRBJ2-3; abundance: .; d_gene: .; CDR3nt: TGTGCCTGGAGACGACGGGGGGCACCCGATACGCAGTATTTT; CDR3aa: CAWRRRGAPDTQYF
v_gene: TRBV7-9; j_gene: TRBJ1-2; abundance: .; d_gene: TRBD1; CDR3nt: TGTGCCAGCAGCTGGGGACAGGGCTTATATGGCTACACCTTC; CDR3aa: CASSWGQGLYGYTF
v_gene: TRBV7-2; j_gene: TRBJ1-1; abundance: .; d_gene: .; CDR3nt: TGTGCCAGCAGCTTAGTCGTTCGACAGCCTGAAGCTTTCTTT; CDR3aa: CASSLVVRQPEAFF
v_gene: TRBV5-3; j_gene: TRBJ1-5; abundance: .; d_gene: .; CDR3nt: TGTGCCAGAAGCTTGGTCGGGAGAAGAATTGTGGGGCATCAGCCCCAGCATTTT; CDR3aa: CARSLVGRRIVGHQPQHF
v_gene: TRBV7-9; j_gene: TRBJ1-1; abundance: once; d_gene: .; CDR3nt: TGTGCCAGCAGCCCGCCCACCGTCCGGAACACTGAAGCTTTCTTT; CDR3aa: CASSPPTVRNTEAFF
v_gene: TRBV29-1; j_gene: TRBJ1-2; abundance: .; d_gene: .; CDR3nt: TGCAGCGTTCCCCTCGGACAGAGCTATGGCTACACCTTC; CDR3aa: CSVPLGQSYGYTF
v_gene: TRBV12-3/TRBV12-4; j_gene: TRBJ1-6; abundance: .; d_gene: .; CDR3nt: TGTGCCAGCAGTTTTGATAATTCACCCCTCCACTTT; CDR3aa: CASSFDNSPLHF
v_gene: TRBV5-5; j_gene: TRBJ1-2; abundance: .; d_gene: TRBD1; CDR3nt: TGTGCCAGCAGCTTGCAGGACAGGGGAGCCTATGGCTACACCTTC; CDR3aa: CASSLQDRGAYGYTF
v_gene: TRBV18; j_gene: TRBJ1-6; abundance: .; d_gene: TRBD1; CDR3nt: TGTGCCAGCTCACCGGCAGGGACAGAACATTCACCCCTCCACTTT; CDR3aa: CASSPAGTEHSPLHF
v_gene: TRBV27; j_gene: TRBJ1-6; abundance: .; d_gene: TRBD1; CDR3nt: TGTGCCAGGAGGGGGCTAAATTCACCCCTCCACTTT; CDR3aa: CARRGLNSPLHF
v_gene: TRBV7-8; j_gene: TRBJ1-5; abundance: .; d_gene: .; CDR3nt: TGTGCCAGCAGCTACCAACCCGGGAGCAATCAGCCCCAGCATTTT; CDR3aa: CASSYQPGSNQPQHF
v_gene: TRBV3-1/TRBV3-2; j_gene: TRBJ2-7; abundance: once; d_gene: .; CDR3nt: TGTGCCAGCAGCCAAGTCGTTAGGGGGGGGGCCCCCCACGAGCAGTACTTC; CDR3aa: CASSQVVRGGAPHEQYF
v_gene: TRBV3-1/TRBV3-2; j_gene: TRBJ1-1; abundance: .; d_gene: TRBD1; CDR3nt: TGTGCCAGCAGCCAAATCCCAGGACAGGGGGGAATGAACACTGAAGCTTTCTTT; CDR3aa: CASSQIPGQGGMNTEAFF
v_gene: TRBV21-1; j_gene: TRBJ2-7; abundance: .; d_gene: .; CDR3nt: TGTGCCAGCAGCAAAGCGGACAGGGGGGATGGCGAGCAGTACTTC; CDR3aa: CASSKADRGDGEQYF
v_gene: TRBV5-4; j_gene: TRBJ2-7; abundance: .; d_gene: TRBD2; CDR3nt: TGTGCCAGCAGCCCGGGCTTTGCGGGGGTCTCCTACGAGCAGTACTTC; CDR3aa: CASSPGFAGVSYEQYF
v_gene: TRBV30; j_gene: TRBJ1-2; abundance: .; d_gene: TRBD1; CDR3nt: TGTGCCTGGAGTCCCCGGGACAGAGCTAACTATGGCTACACCTTC; CDR3aa: CAWSPRDRANYGYTF
v_gene: TRBV19; j_gene: TRBJ2-5; abundance: .; d_gene: .; CDR3nt: TGTGCCAGTAGTATAGGTACGGTTGGACAAGAGACCCAGTACTTC; CDR3aa: CASSIGTVGQETQYF
v_gene: TRBV6-2/TRBV6-3; j_gene: TRBJ1-5; abundance: .; d_gene: .; CDR3nt: TGTGCCAGCAGTTACCTCCAGAATAGCAATCAGCCCCAGCATTTT; CDR3aa: CASSYLQNSNQPQHF
v_gene: TRBV4-3; j_gene: TRBJ1-4; abundance: .; d_gene: .; CDR3nt: TGCGCCAGCAGCCTCCAAGCCGGGACTAATGAAAAACTGTTTTTT; CDR3aa: CASSLQAGTNEKLFF
v_gene: TRBV7-9; j_gene: TRBJ1-2; abundance: .; d_gene: .; CDR3nt: TGTGCCAGCAGCTTAGGTTGGGCGGACGGAGGCTATGGCTACACCTTC; CDR3aa: CASSLGWADGGYGYTF
v_gene: TRBV19; j_gene: TRBJ1-2; abundance: .; d_gene: TRBD1; CDR3nt: TGTGCCAGTAGAATCCTGACAGGGCCCAACTATGGCTACACCTTC; CDR3aa: CASRILTGPNYGYTF
v_gene: TRBV6-6; j_gene: TRBJ1-6; abundance: .; d_gene: TRBD1; CDR3nt: TGTGCCAGCGGGGACAGGACGAATTCACCCCTCCACTTT; CDR3aa: CASGDRTNSPLHF
v_gene: TRBV11-2; j_gene: TRBJ1-2; abundance: .; d_gene: .; CDR3nt: TGTGCCAGCAGCTTCTCAGGGTTTGGCTACACCTTC; CDR3aa: CASSFSGFGYTF
v_gene: TRBV4-2; j_gene: TRBJ1-6; abundance: .; d_gene: .; CDR3nt: TGTGCCAGCAGCCCCGGAAGCTCCTATAATTCACCCCTCCACTTT; CDR3aa: CASSPGSSYNSPLHF
v_gene: TRBV15; j_gene: TRBJ1-1; abundance: .; d_gene: .; CDR3nt: TGTGCCACCAGCAGAGGTGGGGGTATGAACACTGAAGCTTTCTTT; CDR3aa: CATSRGGGMNTEAFF
v_gene: TRBV3-1/TRBV3-2; j_gene: TRBJ2-1; abundance: .; d_gene: TRBD2; CDR3nt: TGTGCCAGCAGCCCGGGGGGGGGTAATGAGCAGTTCTTC; CDR3aa: CASSPGGGNEQFF
v_gene: TRBV2; j_gene: TRBJ2-3; abundance: .; d_gene: .; CDR3nt: TGTGCCAGCAGTCCAGGCCGATTGGGAACAGATACGCAGTATTTT; CDR3aa: CASSPGRLGTDTQYF
v_gene: TRBV12-3/TRBV12-4; j_gene: TRBJ1-6; abundance: .; d_gene: .; CDR3nt: TGTGCCAGCAGTTTGGCCGCCTATTCACCCCTCCACTTT; CDR3aa: CASSLAAYSPLHF
v_gene: TRBV30; j_gene: TRBJ2-5; abundance: once; d_gene: .; CDR3nt: TGTGCCTGGAGTGACTCTCGACAAGAGACCCAGTACTTC; CDR3aa: CAWSDSRQETQYF
v_gene: TRBV30; j_gene: TRBJ1-5; abundance: .; d_gene: .; CDR3nt: TGTGCCTGGAGAGGACTTTCGGGTCAGCCCCAGCATTTT; CDR3aa: CAWRGLSGQPQHF
v_gene: TRBV23-1; j_gene: TRBJ1-2; abundance: .; d_gene: .; CDR3nt: TGCGCCAGCAGTCAATCTCGGGGGCCTGACAGGAGCCCACTCCTTGAATATGGCTACACCTTC; CDR3aa: CASSQSRGPDRSPLLEYGYTF
v_gene: TRBV18; j_gene: TRBJ1-5; abundance: .; d_gene: .; CDR3nt: TGTGCCAGCTCACTGTCCTCGGTTCAGCCCCAGCATTTT; CDR3aa: CASSLSSVQPQHF
v_gene: TRBV7-2; j_gene: TRBJ1-1; abundance: .; d_gene: .; CDR3nt: TGTGCCAGCACCCAGGTGTTTAACACTGAAGCTTTCTTT; CDR3aa: CASTQVFNTEAFF
v_gene: TRBV5-6; j_gene: TRBJ1-1; abundance: .; d_gene: TRBD1; CDR3nt: TGTGCCAGCAGCTGGCGGGACAGAGTGAACACTGAAGCTTTCTTT; CDR3aa: CASSWRDRVNTEAFF
v_gene: TRBV6-5; j_gene: TRBJ1-6; abundance: once; d_gene: .; CDR3nt: TGTGCCAGCAGTAACCGGGGCCTAAATTCACCCCTCCACTTT; CDR3aa: CASSNRGLNSPLHF
v_gene: TRBV7-9; j_gene: TRBJ1-2; abundance: once; d_gene: .; CDR3nt: TGTGCCAGCGGAAACGGGGGTAGGGGCTACACCTTC; CDR3aa: CASGNGGRGYTF
v_gene: TRBV10-3; j_gene: TRBJ1-1; abundance: .; d_gene: TRBD1; CDR3nt: TGTGCCATCAGTGAGATGGGACAGGGCCTCGGCACTGAAGCTTTCTTT; CDR3aa: CAISEMGQGLGTEAFF
v_gene: TRBV13; j_gene: TRBJ2-2; abundance: .; d_gene: TRBD1; CDR3nt: TGTGCCAGCAGGGACAGGGTGAACACCGGGGAGCTGTTTTTT; CDR3aa: CASRDRVNTGELFF
v_gene: TRBV15; j_gene: TRBJ2-1; abundance: .; d_gene: TRBD1; CDR3nt: TGTGCCACCAGCAGAGCGGGGACAGTCAGCTCCTACAATGAGCAGTTCTTC; CDR3aa: CATSRAGTVSSYNEQFF
v_gene: TRBV5-1; j_gene: TRBJ2-1; abundance: .; d_gene: .; CDR3nt: TGCGCCAGCAGCCCTCGTTTGATTATGGACAATGAGCAGTTCTTC; CDR3aa: CASSPRLIMDNEQFF
v_gene: TRBV5-1; j_gene: TRBJ1-2; abundance: .; d_gene: .; CDR3nt: TGCGCCAGCAGCGCTAAAGGGGGAAACTATGGCTACACCTTC; CDR3aa: CASSAKGGNYGYTF
v_gene: TRBV14; j_gene: TRBJ2-4; abundance: .; d_gene: TRBD2; CDR3nt: TGTGCCAGCAGCCAAGATGCTAGCGGGGGCGGGATAGCCAAAAACATTCAGTACTTC; CDR3aa: CASSQDASGGGIAKNIQYF
v_gene: TRBV10-1; j_gene: TRBJ2-1; abundance: .; d_gene: .; CDR3nt: TGCGCCCCAGCAGTGGGGGGCAACTCCTACAATGAGCAGTTCTTC; CDR3aa: CAPAVGGNSYNEQFF
v_gene: TRBV5-1; j_gene: TRBJ1-2; abundance: .; d_gene: .; CDR3nt: TGCGCCAGCAGTCTCGGGACAACTAACTATGGCTACACCTTC; CDR3aa: CASSLGTTNYGYTF
v_gene: TRBV4-1; j_gene: TRBJ1-4; abundance: .; d_gene: .; CDR3nt: TGCGCCAGCAGCCAAGGATTGGCTAATGAAAAACTGTTTTTT; CDR3aa: CASSQGLANEKLFF
v_gene: TRBV5-5; j_gene: TRBJ2-1; abundance: .; d_gene: TRBD2; CDR3nt: TGTGCCAGCAGTTCGAGAACTAGCGGGGGGATATCCTACAATGAGCAGTTCTTC; CDR3aa: CASSSRTSGGISYNEQFF
v_gene: TRBV28; j_gene: TRBJ2-3; abundance: once; d_gene: TRBD2; CDR3nt: TGTGCCAGCAGTTCCCCACCGGGACTAGCGGGGGGGCCGGGGGATACGCAGTATTTT; CDR3aa: CASSSPPGLAGGPGDTQYF
v_gene: TRBV4-1; j_gene: TRBJ1-2; abundance: .; d_gene: TRBD1; CDR3nt: TGCGCCAGCAGCCAAGATCTGACAGGGGTCTATGGCTACACCTTC; CDR3aa: CASSQDLTGVYGYTF
v_gene: TRBV28; j_gene: TRBJ2-7; abundance: once; d_gene: TRBD2; CDR3nt: TGTGCCAGCAGTTTCGCGAGCGGGGGTAACGACGAGCAGTACTTC; CDR3aa: CASSFASGGNDEQYF
v_gene: TRBV11-1; j_gene: TRBJ1-2; abundance: .; d_gene: .; CDR3nt: TGTGCCAGCAGCTTAGAAGGGGTTGGAGGCTACACCTTC; CDR3aa: CASSLEGVGGYTF